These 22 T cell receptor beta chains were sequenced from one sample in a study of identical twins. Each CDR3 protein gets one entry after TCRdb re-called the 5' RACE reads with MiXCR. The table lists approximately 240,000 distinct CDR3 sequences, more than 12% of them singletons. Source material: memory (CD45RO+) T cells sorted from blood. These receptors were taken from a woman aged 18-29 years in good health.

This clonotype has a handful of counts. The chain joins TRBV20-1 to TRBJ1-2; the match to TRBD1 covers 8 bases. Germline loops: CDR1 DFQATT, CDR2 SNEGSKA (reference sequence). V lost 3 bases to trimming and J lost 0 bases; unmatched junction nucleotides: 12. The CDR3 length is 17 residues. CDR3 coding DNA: TGCAGTGCTAGGGCCGGACGACAGGGGACAGCTAACTATGGCTACACCTTC. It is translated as CSARAGRQGTANYGYTF.

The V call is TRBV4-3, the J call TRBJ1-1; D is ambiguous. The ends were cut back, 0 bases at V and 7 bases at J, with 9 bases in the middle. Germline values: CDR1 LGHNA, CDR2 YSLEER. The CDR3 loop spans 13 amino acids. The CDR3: CASSQDWRSEAFF. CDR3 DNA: TGCGCCAGCAGCCAAGATTGGAGAAGTGAAGCTTTCTTT.

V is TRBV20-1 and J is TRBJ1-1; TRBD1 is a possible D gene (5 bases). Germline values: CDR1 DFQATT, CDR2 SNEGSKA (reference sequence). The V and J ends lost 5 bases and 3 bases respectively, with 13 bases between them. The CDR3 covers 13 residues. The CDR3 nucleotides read TGCAGTGCTGTGAGTCCGGGACACACTGAAGCTTTCTTT. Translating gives CSAVSPGHTEAFF.

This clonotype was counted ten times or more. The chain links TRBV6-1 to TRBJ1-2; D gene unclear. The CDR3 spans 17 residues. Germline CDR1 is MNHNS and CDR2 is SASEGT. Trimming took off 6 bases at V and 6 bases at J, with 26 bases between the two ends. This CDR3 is CASSLMFTQSKTHGYTF. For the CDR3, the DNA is TGTGCCAGCAGCCTCATGTTTACTCAATCCAAGACGCATGGCTACACCTTC.

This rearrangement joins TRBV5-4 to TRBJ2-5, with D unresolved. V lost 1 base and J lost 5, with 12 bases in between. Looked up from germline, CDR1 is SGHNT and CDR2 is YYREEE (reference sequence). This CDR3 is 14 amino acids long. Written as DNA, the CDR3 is TGTGCCAGCAGCTTGTACTCCCAACGGGAGACCCAGTACTTC. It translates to CASSLYSQRETQYF. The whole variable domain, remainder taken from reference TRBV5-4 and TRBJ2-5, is ETGVTQSPTHLIKTRGQQVTLRCSSQSGHNTVSWYQQALGQGPQFIFQYYREEENGRGNFPPRFSGLQFPNYSSELNVNALELDDSALYLCASSLYSQRETQYFGPGTRLLVL.

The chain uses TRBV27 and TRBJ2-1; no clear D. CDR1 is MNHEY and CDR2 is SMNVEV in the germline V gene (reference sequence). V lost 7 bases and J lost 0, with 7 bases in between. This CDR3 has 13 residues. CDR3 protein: CASKRSSYNEQFF. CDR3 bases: TGTGCCAGCAAGAGGAGCTCCTACAATGAGCAGTTCTTC.

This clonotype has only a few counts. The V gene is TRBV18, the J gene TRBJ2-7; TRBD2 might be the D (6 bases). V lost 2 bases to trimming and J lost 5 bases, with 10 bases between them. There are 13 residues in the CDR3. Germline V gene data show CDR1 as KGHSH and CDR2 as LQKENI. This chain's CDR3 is CASSPRQRDEQYF. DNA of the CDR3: TGTGCCAGCTCACCAAGGCAGCGGGACGAGCAGTACTTC. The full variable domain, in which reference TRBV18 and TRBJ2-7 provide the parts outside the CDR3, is NAGVMQNPRHLVRRRGQEARLRCSPMKGHSHVYWYRQLPEEGLKFMVYLQKENIIDESGMPKERFSAEFPKEGPSILRIQQVVRGDSAAYFCASSPRQRDEQYFGPGTRLTVT.

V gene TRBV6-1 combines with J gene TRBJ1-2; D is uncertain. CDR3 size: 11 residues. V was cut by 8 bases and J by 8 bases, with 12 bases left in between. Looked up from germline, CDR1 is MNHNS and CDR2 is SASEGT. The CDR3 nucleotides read TGTGCCAGCGGGCGGACTTGGGGCTACACCTTC. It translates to CASGRTWGYTF.

As DNA, the CDR3 is TGCGCCAGCAGCCAAGATGCAGGGAGGAGCTCCTATAATTCACCCCTCCACTTT. Amino acid sequence: CASSQDAGRSSYNSPLHF. This chain joins TRBV4-3 and TRBJ1-6, with D tentatively TRBD1 (5 bases). This CDR3 region has 18 residues. Germline V gene lookup returns CDR1 LGHNA and CDR2 YSLEER. V was clipped by 0 bases and J by 0 bases, with 12 bases between them.

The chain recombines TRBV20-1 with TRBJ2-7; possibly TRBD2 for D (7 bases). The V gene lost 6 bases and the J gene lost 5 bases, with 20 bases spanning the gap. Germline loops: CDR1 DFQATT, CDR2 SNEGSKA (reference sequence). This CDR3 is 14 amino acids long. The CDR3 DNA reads TGCAGTGCCCGGGCACGGGGGGCTTTGGACGAGCAGTACTTC. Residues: CSARARGALDEQYF.

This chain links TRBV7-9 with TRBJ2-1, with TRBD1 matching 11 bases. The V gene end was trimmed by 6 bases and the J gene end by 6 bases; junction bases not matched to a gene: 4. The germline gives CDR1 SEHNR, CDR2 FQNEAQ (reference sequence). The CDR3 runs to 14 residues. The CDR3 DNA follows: TGTGCCAGCAGGGACAGGGGGCTTTTCAATGAGCAGTTCTTC. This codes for CASRDRGLFNEQFF.

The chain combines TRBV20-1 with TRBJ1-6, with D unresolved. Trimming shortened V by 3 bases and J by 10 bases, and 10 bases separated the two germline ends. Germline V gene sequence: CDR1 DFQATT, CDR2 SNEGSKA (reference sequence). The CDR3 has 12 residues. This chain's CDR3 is CSARIRGSPLHF. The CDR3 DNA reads TGCAGTGCTAGGATTCGTGGATCACCCCTCCACTTT.

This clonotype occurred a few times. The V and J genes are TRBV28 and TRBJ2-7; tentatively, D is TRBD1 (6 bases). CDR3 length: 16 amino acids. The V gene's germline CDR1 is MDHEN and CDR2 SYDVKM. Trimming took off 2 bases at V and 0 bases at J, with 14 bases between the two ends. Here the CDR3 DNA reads TGTGCCAGCAGTTTACAGGGGACGGGGCTCTCCTACGAGCAGTACTTC. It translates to CASSLQGTGLSYEQYF. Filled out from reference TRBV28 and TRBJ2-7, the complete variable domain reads DVKVTQSSRYLVKRTGEKVFLECVQDMDHENMFWYRQDPGLGLRLIYFSYDVKMKEKGDIPEGYSVSREKKERFSLILESASTNQTSMYLCASSLQGTGLSYEQYFGPGTRLTVT.

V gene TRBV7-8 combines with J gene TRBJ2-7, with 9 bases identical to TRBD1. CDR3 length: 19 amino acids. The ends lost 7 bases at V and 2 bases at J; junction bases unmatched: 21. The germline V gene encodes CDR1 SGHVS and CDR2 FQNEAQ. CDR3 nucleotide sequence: TGTGCCAGCACCGCCCGGCCTCGAACCGGGACAGGGACGACCTACGAGCAGTACTTC. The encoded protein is CASTARPRTGTGTTYEQYF.

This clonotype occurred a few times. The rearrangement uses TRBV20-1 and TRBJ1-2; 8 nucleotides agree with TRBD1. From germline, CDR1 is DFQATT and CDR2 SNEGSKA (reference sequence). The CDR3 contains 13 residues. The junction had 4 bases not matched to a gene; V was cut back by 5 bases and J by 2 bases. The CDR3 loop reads CSAVWTGNYGYTF. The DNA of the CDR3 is TGCAGTGCTGTATGGACAGGGAACTATGGCTACACCTTC.

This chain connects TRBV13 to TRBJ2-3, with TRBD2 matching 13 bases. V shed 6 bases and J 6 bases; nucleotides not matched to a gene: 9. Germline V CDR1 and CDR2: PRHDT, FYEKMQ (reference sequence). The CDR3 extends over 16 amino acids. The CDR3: CASRRTTSGGEDTQYF. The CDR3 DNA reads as TGTGCCAGCAGACGGACCACTAGCGGGGGGGAGGATACGCAGTATTTT.

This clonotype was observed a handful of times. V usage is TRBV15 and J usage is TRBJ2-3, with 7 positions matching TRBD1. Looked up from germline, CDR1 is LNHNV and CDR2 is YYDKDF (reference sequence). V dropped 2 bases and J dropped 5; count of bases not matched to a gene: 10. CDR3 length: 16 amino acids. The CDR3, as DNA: TGTGCCACCAGCAGAAACTCCGGGACAGAACAAGATACGCAGTATTTT. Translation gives CATSRNSGTEQDTQYF.

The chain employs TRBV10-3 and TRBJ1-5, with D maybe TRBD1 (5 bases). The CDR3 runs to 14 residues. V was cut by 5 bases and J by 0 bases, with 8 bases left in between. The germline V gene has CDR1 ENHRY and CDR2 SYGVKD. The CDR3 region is CAISRGLSNQPQHF. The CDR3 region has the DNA TGTGCCATCAGTAGGGGACTTAGCAATCAGCCCCAGCATTTT.

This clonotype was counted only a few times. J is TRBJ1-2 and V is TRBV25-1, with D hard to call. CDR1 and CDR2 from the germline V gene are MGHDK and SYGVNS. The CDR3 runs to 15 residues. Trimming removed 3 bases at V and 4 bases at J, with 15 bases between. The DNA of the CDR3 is TGTGCCAGCAGTGAGGCAGGTCCCTTCTTCTATGGCTACACCTTC. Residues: CASSEAGPFFYGYTF.

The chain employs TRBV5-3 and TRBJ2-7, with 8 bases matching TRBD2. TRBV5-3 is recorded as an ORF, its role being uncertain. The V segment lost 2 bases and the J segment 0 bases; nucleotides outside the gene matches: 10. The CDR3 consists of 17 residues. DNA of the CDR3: TGTGCCAGAAGCTTACACCCTAGCGGGCCATACTCCTACGAGCAGTACTTC. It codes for CARSLHPSGPYSYEQYF.

Here the CDR3 reads CASSSRRSYEQYF. The CDR3 nucleotides are TGTGCCAGCAGTTCCAGACGATCCTACGAGCAGTACTTC. This chain connects TRBV12-3 or TRBV12-4 to TRBJ2-7, with D unresolved. The CDR3 has 13 residues. Trimming removed 4 bases from V and 1 base from J, with 8 bases in between.

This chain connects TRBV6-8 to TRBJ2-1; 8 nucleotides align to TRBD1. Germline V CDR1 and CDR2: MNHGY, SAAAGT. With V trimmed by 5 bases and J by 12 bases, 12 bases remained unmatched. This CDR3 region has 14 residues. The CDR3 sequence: CASSRTGCGWGQFF. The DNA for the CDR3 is TGTGCCAGCAGTCGGACAGGGTGCGGGTGGGGGCAGTTCTTC.